Below are 14 T cell receptor beta chains sequenced from a single sample in a study of blood T cell repertoires in COVID-19. Produced via immunoSEQ multiplex PCR; TCRdb's table is partial and in-frame only. The table has about 320,000 clones, around 88% seen once. Specimen: peripheral blood. Receptor source: a woman between 45 and 65 years old with acute or convalescent COVID-19.

The chain uses TRBV3-1 (or the pseudogene TRBV3-2) and TRBJ1-6; perhaps TRBD1 as D (5 bases). CDR1 is LGHDT, CDR2 YNNKEL, per germline (reference sequence). V lost 5 bases and J lost 5, with 13 bases in between. The CDR3 length is 15 residues. The DNA of the CDR3 is TGTGCCAGCAGCTCTGGGGCAGGCCATAATTCACCCCTCCACTTT. Its translation is CASSSGAGHNSPLHF.

This clone was recorded once. V and J are TRBV27 and TRBJ2-3; 9 bases are shared with TRBD1. Trimming removed 5 bases from V and 8 bases from J; junction bases left unmatched: 11. The CDR3 is made up of 15 amino acids. Germline-derived CDR1 and CDR2 are MNHEY and SMNVEV (reference sequence). CDR3 sequence reads: CASSGINRGLSTQYF. For the CDR3, the DNA is TGTGCCAGCAGTGGGATTAACAGGGGGCTGAGTACGCAGTATTTT.

This clone is a singleton in its sample. The chain recombines TRBV5-6 with TRBJ2-5, with D perhaps matching TRBD1 (8 bases). The CDR3 runs to 16 residues. Germline CDR1 is SGHDT and CDR2 is YYEEEE. V lost 3 bases, J lost 5 bases, and 20 bases lay in between. The CDR3 coding sequence is TGTGCCAGCAGCTCCTTATGGACAGGGCGGGGGGAGACCCAGTACTTC. Encoded protein: CASSSLWTGRGETQYF.

The rearrangement joins TRBV30 to TRBJ2-7; 7 bases line up with TRBD1. The V gene's germline CDR1 is GTSNPN and CDR2 SVGIG (reference sequence). The CDR3 consists of 13 residues. Unmatched junction bases numbered 4, after V lost 3 bases and J lost 2 bases. CDR3 amino acids: CAWSQTGTYEQYF. CDR3 bases: TGTGCCTGGAGCCAGACAGGGACCTACGAGCAGTACTTC.

The chain has TRBV4-1 and TRBJ2-7; D is unresolved. The germline gives CDR1 MGHRA, CDR2 YSYEKL. The CDR3 has 16 amino acids. The V end was cut by 1 base, the J end by 3 bases, with 16 bases between. The CDR3 spells CASSQADRVLSYEQYF. CDR3 in DNA: TGCGCCAGCAGCCAAGCCGACCGGGTCCTGAGCTACGAGCAGTACTTC.

The chain is built from TRBV7-8 and TRBJ1-5; no clear D gene. CDR1 is SGHVS, CDR2 FQNEAQ, per germline. CDR3 length: 17 amino acids. The germline V and J ends were trimmed by 5 bases and 0 bases, with 17 bases remaining between them. The CDR3 loop is CASSLYPPAYSNQPQHF. The CDR3 bases are TGTGCCAGCAGCCTATACCCGCCCGCCTATAGCAATCAGCCCCAGCATTTT. Combining the CDR3 with reference TRBV7-8 and TRBJ1-5 gives the whole variable domain GAGVSQSPRYKVAKRGQDVALRCDPISGHVSLFWYQQALGQGPEFLTYFQNEAQLDKSGLPSDRFFAERPEGSVSTLKIQRTQQEDSAVYLCASSLYPPAYSNQPQHFGDGTRLSIL.

This chain links TRBV7-9 with TRBJ1-5; 10 bases agree with TRBD1. This CDR3 comprises 16 residues. Germline-derived CDR1 and CDR2 are SEHNR and FQNEAQ (reference sequence). V gave up 5 bases and J gave up 6 bases; unmatched junction bases: 10. The chain's CDR3 is CASSPGQGGFGQPQHF. CDR3 nucleotide sequence: TGTGCCAGCAGCCCCGGACAGGGGGGTTTTGGTCAGCCCCAGCATTTT.

The V call is TRBV3-1 (or the pseudogene TRBV3-2), the J call TRBJ2-7, with TRBD2 matching 8 bases. The length of the CDR3 is 14 residues. CDR1 is LGHDT, CDR2 YNNKEL, per germline (reference sequence). Trimming cost V 4 bases and J 7 bases; bases outside gene matches: 9. As DNA, the CDR3 is TGTGCCAGCAGCCCGCGGGAGGAGGTCGAAGAGCAGTACTTC. Translated: CASSPREEVEEQYF.

The chain is built from TRBV4-3 and TRBJ2-6; D gene unclear. This CDR3 spans 15 amino acids. The germline V gene has CDR1 LGHNA and CDR2 YSLEER. Trimming removed 2 bases at V and 0 bases at J, with 5 bases between. The CDR3 nucleotides read TGCGCCAGCAGCCAACAGAACTCTGGGGCCAACGTCCTGACTTTC. As protein: CASSQQNSGANVLTF.

This chain uses TRBV7-3 with TRBJ1-1, with 8 positions matching TRBD1. CDR3 size: 13 residues. The V gene end was trimmed by 5 bases and the J gene end by 6 bases; junction bases not matched to a gene: 5. Germline V gene data show CDR1 as SGHTA and CDR2 as FQGTGA. CDR3: CASSRQGAAEAFF. The CDR3 nucleotides are TGTGCCAGCAGCAGGCAGGGGGCCGCTGAAGCTTTCTTT.

This chain links TRBV5-1 with TRBJ2-2; D not certain. Germline values: CDR1 SGHRS, CDR2 YFSETQ. V was shortened by 4 bases and J by 5 bases, with 24 bases between the two germline ends. The length of the CDR3 is 18 residues. In DNA form, the CDR3 reads TGCGCCAGCAGCACTCGAAATATAGACACGGAAACTACCGGGGAGCTGTTTTTT. Translating gives CASSTRNIDTETTGELFF.

The genes are TRBV6-1 and TRBJ2-3; D is perhaps TRBD1 (5 bases). This CDR3 region has 15 residues. Germline V lookup: CDR1 MNHNS, CDR2 SASEGT. Trimming took 2 bases from V and 0 from J, leaving 9 bases between them. The DNA of the CDR3 is TGTGCCAGCAGTGAAAAGGGGCGGAGCACAGATACGCAGTATTTT. Amino acid sequence: CASSEKGRSTDTQYF.

This clone was recorded once. This rearrangement joins TRBV28 to TRBJ2-7, with D unresolved. The ends were cut back, 0 bases at V and 3 bases at J, with 9 bases in the middle. The CDR3 extends over 14 amino acids. Germline values: CDR1 MDHEN, CDR2 SYDVKM. The CDR3 sequence is CASSLWSGFYEQYF. The CDR3 coding sequence is TGTGCCAGCAGTTTATGGTCCGGGTTCTACGAGCAGTACTTC. Full variable domain (missing parts from reference TRBV28 and TRBJ2-7): DVKVTQSSRYLVKRTGEKVFLECVQDMDHENMFWYRQDPGLGLRLIYFSYDVKMKEKGDIPEGYSVSREKKERFSLILESASTNQTSMYLCASSLWSGFYEQYFGPGTRLTVT.

This clone was seen only a few times. The chain combines TRBV5-5 with TRBJ2-7; D not resolved. V was shortened by 0 bases and J by 0 bases, with 7 bases between the two germline ends. The CDR3 covers 14 residues. Germline-derived CDR1 and CDR2 are SGHKS and YYEKEE (reference sequence). The CDR3 DNA reads TGTGCCAGCAGCTTGGACGGAGTCTCCTACGAGCAGTACTTC. This gives the protein CASSLDGVSYEQYF.